These T cell receptor beta chains were read from a single sample in a study of T cell changes during pregnancy in multiple sclerosis. Here immunoSEQ multiplex PCR was the method, and the copy in TCRdb shows in-frame clones only, minus some. This sample has about 38,000 clones; about nine tenths occur once, and the top ten carry 9% to 13%. Sequencing was performed on CD8+ T cells from peripheral blood mononuclear cells, taken after pregnancy. These receptors all come from a female donor with multiple sclerosis, enrolled in a pregnancy study. The CDR3 runs from the conserved cysteine through the conserved F or W. The D gene is left open where the match is weak. Only part of the rows carry a size: once, few, many, or a class if the clone is expanded.

clone size	V gene	J gene	D gene	CDR3 protein	CDR3 DNA
NA	TRBV7-3	TRBJ1-1	NA	CASSLIRGGGTEAFF	TGTGCCAGCAGCTTAATTCGGGGGGGCGGGACTGAAGCTTTCTTT
NA	TRBV28	TRBJ2-1	NA	CASSLVRTSSYNEQFF	TGTGCCAGCAGTTTAGTCCGTACGAGCTCCTACAATGAGCAGTTCTTC
NA	TRBV6-5	TRBJ2-7	TRBD1	CASSYGTDHSYEQYF	TGTGCCAGCAGTTACGGGACAGACCATTCCTACGAGCAGTACTTC
NA	TRBV5-1	TRBJ1-5	NA	CASSVPRAHNQPQHF	TGCGCCAGCAGCGTCCCGCGGGCACACAATCAGCCCCAGCATTTT
NA	TRBV19	TRBJ1-5	NA	CASSLGGGRTDYSNQPQHF	TGTGCCAGTAGTTTGGGGGGGGGCCGGACGGATTATAGCAATCAGCCCCAGCATTTT
NA	TRBV6-6	TRBJ2-7	NA	CASSLGQSYEQYF	TGTGCCAGCAGTCTCGGACAGTCCTACGAGCAGTACTTC
NA	TRBV5-1	TRBJ1-1	NA	CASSLAVGQLNTEAFF	TGCGCCAGCAGCTTGGCCGTAGGACAGTTGAACACTGAAGCTTTCTTT
once	TRBV27	TRBJ1-6	NA	CASSLEGGLYNSPLHF	TGTGCCAGCAGTTTAGAGGGGGGGCTCTATAATTCACCCCTCCACTTT
NA	TRBV27	TRBJ2-4	NA	CASRLQGLGAKNIQYF	TGTGCCAGCAGACTTCAGGGGTTGGGAGCCAAAAACATTCAGTACTTC
NA	TRBV11-2	TRBJ1-1	TRBD1	CASLGGGEAFF	TGTGCCTCCTTAGGGGGCGGTGAAGCTTTCTTT
NA	TRBV9	TRBJ2-3	TRBD2	CASSVALAGGSDTQYF	TGTGCCAGCAGCGTAGCACTAGCGGGAGGCTCAGATACGCAGTATTTT
NA	TRBV7-9	TRBJ2-7	TRBD2	CASSPRTPAGGIYEQYF	TGTGCCAGCAGCCCGCGGACCCCCGCGGGGGGGATCTACGAGCAGTACTTC
few	TRBV7-3	TRBJ2-1	NA	CASSLGGGYNEQFF	TGTGCCAGCAGCCTAGGGGGGGGATACAATGAGCAGTTCTTC
NA	TRBV27	TRBJ1-1	NA	CATARGASITEAFF	TGTGCCACCGCCCGGGGGGCGAGTATCACTGAAGCTTTCTTT
NA	TRBV6-4	TRBJ2-3	TRBD2	CASSASSGSTDTQYF	TGTGCCAGCAGTGCCTCTAGCGGGAGCACAGATACGCAGTATTTT
NA	TRBV2	TRBJ1-2	TRBD1	CATWTGATGYTF	TGTGCCACTTGGACAGGGGCGACTGGCTACACCTTC
NA	TRBV7-9	TRBJ2-7	NA	CASSSLGGEQYF	TGTGCCAGCAGCTCCCTCGGGGGCGAGCAGTACTTC
NA	TRBV7-2	TRBJ2-3	NA	CASSFRGRTDTQYF	TGTGCCAGCAGCTTTCGCGGGCGCACAGATACGCAGTATTTT
NA	TRBV5-1	TRBJ1-1	NA	CASSRGFEVASMNTEAFF	TGCGCCAGCAGCCGGGGGTTCGAGGTCGCCTCAATGAACACTGAAGCTTTCTTT
NA	TRBV6-4	TRBJ2-1	TRBD2	CASSEEAGGNNEQFF	TGTGCCAGCAGTGAAGAGGCGGGGGGGAACAATGAGCAGTTCTTC
NA	TRBV2	TRBJ2-5	TRBD1	CASSEAGQGLETQYF	TGTGCCAGCAGTGAAGCGGGACAGGGGTTAGAGACCCAGTACTTC
NA	TRBV15	TRBJ1-2	NA	CATRGVDTFNYGYTF	TGTGCCACCAGAGGGGTTGACACTTTTAACTATGGCTACACCTTC
NA	TRBV6-1	TRBJ2-3	NA	CASSELWDTQYF	TGTGCCAGCAGTGAACTATGGGATACGCAGTATTTT
few	TRBV5-1	TRBJ1-1	NA	CASSRGLGTEAFF	TGCGCCAGCAGTAGGGGCTTGGGCACTGAAGCTTTCTTT
NA	TRBV7-6	TRBJ1-1	NA	CASSLAQGRNTEAFF	TGTGCCAGCAGCTTAGCGCAAGGGAGGAACACTGAAGCTTTCTTT
medium-sized	TRBV9	TRBJ1-4	NA	CASSPQGAYGEKLFF	TGTGCCAGCAGCCCCCAAGGGGCGTATGGTGAAAAACTGTTTTTT
NA	TRBV7-8	TRBJ2-2	NA	CASLTRGATGELFF	TGTGCCAGCCTTACCAGGGGAGCAACCGGGGAGCTGTTTTTT
NA	TRBV27	TRBJ2-2	NA	CASSLAANTGELFF	TGTGCCAGCAGTTTAGCAGCGAACACCGGGGAGCTGTTTTTT
NA	TRBV19	TRBJ1-1	NA	CASSIASRGHTEAFF	TGTGCCAGTAGTATAGCATCCAGGGGCCACACTGAAGCTTTCTTT
NA	TRBV9	TRBJ2-7	NA	CASSVGGRSYEQYF	TGTGCCAGCAGCGTAGGTGGCAGAAGCTACGAGCAGTACTTC
NA	TRBV4-2	TRBJ2-1	NA	CASSRSQGGEQFF	TGTGCCAGCAGCCGATCACAGGGTGGTGAGCAGTTCTTC
NA	TRBV29-1	TRBJ1-1	NA	CTDLAGFGEAFF	TGCACCGACCTTGCGGGGTTCGGAGAAGCTTTCTTT
NA	TRBV6-1	TRBJ2-3	TRBD2	CASSDRGREYF	TGTGCCAGCAGTGATCGCGGGAGAGAGTATTTT
NA	TRBV5-5	TRBJ2-5	NA	CASSKRTVDTKTQYF	TGTGCCAGCAGCAAAAGGACAGTGGATACCAAGACCCAGTACTTC
NA	TRBV9	TRBJ2-1	NA	CASSVGVGRSYNEQFF	TGTGCCAGCAGCGTAGGGGTGGGGCGCTCCTACAATGAGCAGTTCTTC
medium-sized	TRBV7-6	TRBJ2-7	NA	CASSQTAGNKDEQYF	TGTGCCAGCAGCCAAACGGCAGGCAACAAGGACGAGCAGTACTTC
many	TRBV4-1	TRBJ2-5	NA	CASSQAHRSQETQYF	TGCGCCAGCAGCCAGGCTCACAGGAGCCAAGAGACCCAGTACTTC
NA	TRBV7-9	TRBJ1-2	NA	CASSLGGAHGYTF	TGTGCCAGCAGTCTGGGTGGGGCGCATGGCTACACCTTC
NA	TRBV15	TRBJ1-2	TRBD1	CATSSPGQGTIYGYTF	TGTGCCACCAGCAGCCCGGGACAGGGGACCATTTATGGCTACACCTTC
NA	TRBV9	TRBJ1-2	TRBD1	CASSVRDRGLYGYTF	TGTGCCAGCAGCGTCCGGGACAGGGGGCTCTATGGCTACACCTTC
NA	TRBV11-2	TRBJ2-3	TRBD2	CASRLAYSGSTDTQYF	TGTGCCAGCAGACTTGCTTATAGCGGGAGCACAGATACGCAGTATTTT
NA	TRBV28	TRBJ2-7	NA	CASTKARQGYEQYF	TGTGCCAGCACCAAGGCGCGGCAGGGCTACGAGCAGTACTTC
NA	TRBV7-9	TRBJ2-1	NA	CASSLGSDEQFF	TGTGCCAGCAGCTTAGGCAGCGATGAGCAGTTCTTC
NA	TRBV28	TRBJ2-7	TRBD1	CASSLYVRGQGYEQYF	TGTGCCAGCAGTTTATATGTTCGGGGACAGGGCTACGAGCAGTACTTC
NA	TRBV7-9	TRBJ2-3	TRBD1	CATHTPGQGPDTQYF	TGTGCCACTCATACGCCGGGACAGGGACCAGATACGCAGTATTTT